This T cell receptor beta chain derives from a study of shared clonotypes between healthy human individuals. Regarding the study as a whole: A generally larger estimated richness was seen in naive subsets than in memory subsets. Tissue TCR repertoires likely differ from these blood-only repertoires.

V lost 2 bases and J 0 bases, leaving 18 bases between the germline ends. Looked up from germline, CDR1 is MNHEY and CDR2 is SMNVEV (reference sequence). The CDR3 is made up of 18 amino acids. A deep-level run was used for the assay. Generated by immunoSEQ multiplex PCR, the TCRdb table keeps only in-frame clones and is missing some. The sample has more than 1,200,000 clones, around 98.5% seen once. Notes on this clone: The target antigen is unknown.

The source material was naive CD4+ T cells sorted from blood. Subset specified: CD45RA+ positively selected. This receptor was obtained from a man aged 30 to 45 in good health. The chain carries TRBV27 and TRBJ2-3; unclear D gene. The CDR3 nucleotides are TGTGCCAGCAGTTTAGGGATGTGGGCCAGAGCTAGCACAGATACGCAGTATTTT. This translates into CASSLGMWARASTDTQYF.